This T cell receptor (beta chain) emerged from a study of PD-L1 blockade in urothelial cancer. As for the study in general: Patients previously received 0 to 3 chemotherapy regimens.

For this clone: Its antigen remains unidentified.

The time point: pretreatment peripheral blood. Deletions cut 0 bases from V and 1 base from J, with 8 bases between. The V gene's germline CDR1 is SGHNT and CDR2 YYREEE (reference sequence). The length of the CDR3 is 14 residues. General study points: Durable benefit was linked to greater 3-week expansion of tumor-associated blood clones. Below-median TCR clonality that was measured in pretreatment blood predicted better survival.

The data were produced by immunoSEQ multiplex PCR, yet TCRdb's version contains in-frame clones alone and is incomplete. Here the sample spans 45,000 to 55,000 clones, 84% being singletons. Material: PBMCs, obtained around atezolizumab (anti-PD-L1) treatment. The genes are TRBV5-4 and TRBJ2-7, with D unresolved. The TCR comes from a man aged 45 to 65 with urothelial cancer. CDR3 amino acids: CASSLGGSSYEQYF. The DNA of the CDR3 is TGTGCCAGCAGCTTGGGAGGCAGTTCCTACGAGCAGTACTTC.